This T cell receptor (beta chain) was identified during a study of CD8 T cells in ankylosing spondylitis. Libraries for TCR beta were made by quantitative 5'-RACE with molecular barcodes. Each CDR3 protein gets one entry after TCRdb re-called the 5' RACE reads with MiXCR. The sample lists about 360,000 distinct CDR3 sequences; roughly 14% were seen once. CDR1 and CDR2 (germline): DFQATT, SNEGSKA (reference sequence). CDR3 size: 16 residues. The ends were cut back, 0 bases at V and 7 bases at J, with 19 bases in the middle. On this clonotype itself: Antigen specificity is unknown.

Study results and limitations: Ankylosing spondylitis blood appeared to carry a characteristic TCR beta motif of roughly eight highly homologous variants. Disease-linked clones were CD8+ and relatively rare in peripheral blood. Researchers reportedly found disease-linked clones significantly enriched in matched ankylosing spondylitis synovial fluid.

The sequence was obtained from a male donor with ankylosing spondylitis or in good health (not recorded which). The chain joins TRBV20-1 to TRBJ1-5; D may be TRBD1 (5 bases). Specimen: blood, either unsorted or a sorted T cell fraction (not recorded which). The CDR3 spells CSARDRAGTVRQPQHF. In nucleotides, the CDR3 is TGCAGTGCTAGAGATCGGGCAGGGACCGTCCGGCAGCCCCAGCATTTT.